This entry features one T cell receptor (beta chain) sequence. The data originate from a study of memory CD4+ T cells and cytomegalovirus serostatus. Single viable CD3+CD4+CD8-CD45RO+ cells were sorted as the memory CD4+ T cells. Clones were read by immunoSEQ multiplex PCR, and TCRdb kept only the in-frame ones, dropping some. The data show over 75,000 clones, with over 70% seen just once and about 3.6% held by the top ten. There are 13 residues in the CDR3. Germline assignment: CDR1 SGHVS and CDR2 FNYEAQ. Trimming took off 5 bases at V and 2 bases at J, with 9 bases between the two ends. The chain links TRBV7-6 to TRBJ1-1; D possibly corresponds to TRBD1 (6 bases). This receptor was identified in an adult in good health and CMV-seropositive. Specimen: memory CD4+ T cells from blood. The CDR3 loop reads CASSRQENTEAFF. The CDR3 nucleotides read TGTGCCAGCAGCCGACAGGAAAACACTGAAGCTTTCTTT.